The present T cell receptor (beta chain) was sequenced within a study of a mutant IDH1 vaccine in newly diagnosed glioma. On this clone itself: What it binds is unknown.

Time point here: week 23, last vaccination. Doses comprised 300 ug of mutant IDH1 20-mer peptide each, plus topical imiquimod. The data were produced by immunoSEQ multiplex PCR, yet TCRdb's version contains in-frame clones alone and is incomplete. The table includes tens of thousands of clones, about 76% detected once. Germline CDR1 and CDR2: SEHNR and FQNEAQ (reference sequence). V dropped 8 bases and J dropped 3 bases, with 14 bases sitting between them. The CDR3 runs to 14 residues. The J gene is TRBJ1-5, the V gene TRBV7-9; tentative D call: TRBD1 (5 bases). The specimen comprised PBMCs, sampled from a glioma patient whose treatment included an IDH1 peptide vaccine. The receptor's source is a man over 45 with glioma. The CDR3 spells CASSGGEYNQPQHF. CDR3 DNA: TGTGCCAGCTCAGGAGGGGAATACAATCAGCCCCAGCATTTT.